The 29 T cell receptor beta chains given below trace back to one sample, sequenced in a study of TIL therapy for anti-PD-1-resistant metastatic lung cancer. The libraries were made with immunoSEQ v3. Sequenced by immunoSEQ multiplex PCR; TCRdb stores in-frame clones only, minus some. The sample includes about 57,000 clones, approximately 79% of them seen just once. Described time point: pre-treatment sample, taken before nivolumab and TIL therapy. Sequenced here: blood, sampled at baseline. The receptors shown here come from a woman between 30 and 80 years old with non-small cell lung cancer.

CDR3 nucleotides: TGCGCCAGCAGCTTGGCCTCTAGCGGGAGTGTCTACGAGCAGTACTTC. Translating gives CASSLASSGSVYEQYF. The rearrangement uses TRBV5-1 and TRBJ2-7, with 10 bases identical to TRBD2. Germline values: CDR1 SGHRS, CDR2 YFSETQ. The ends lost 0 bases at V and 3 bases at J; junction bases unmatched: 6. This CDR3 region has 16 residues.

The chain has TRBV4-1 and TRBJ2-7; D not certain. Between the trimmed V and J ends, which lost 0 bases and 6 bases, there was a span of 9 bases. The germline V gene encodes CDR1 MGHRA and CDR2 YSYEKL. This CDR3 comprises 13 residues. CDR3 loop: CASSQELSGEQYF. DNA of the CDR3: TGCGCCAGCAGCCAAGAGCTGTCAGGCGAGCAGTACTTC.

V usage is TRBV11-3 and J usage is TRBJ2-3, with D perhaps matching TRBD2 (5 bases). Trimming took off 3 bases at V and 1 base at J, with 8 bases between the two ends. Germline loops: CDR1 SGHNT, CDR2 YENEEA. The CDR3 has 14 amino acids. Written as DNA, the CDR3 is TGTGCCAGCAGCTTCTATAGCGGCACAGATACGCAGTATTTT. Translation gives CASSFYSGTDTQYF.

The V call is TRBV27, the J call TRBJ2-2; D might be TRBD1 (5 bases). Trimming cost V 6 bases and J 1 base, with 9 bases left between them. CDR3 size: 14 residues. Germline assignment: CDR1 MNHEY and CDR2 SMNVEV (reference sequence). CDR3 region: CASSRQRNTGELFF. In DNA, the CDR3 is TGTGCCAGCAGCAGACAGAGGAACACCGGGGAGCTGTTTTTT.

This clone has a single count. The V gene is TRBV11-2, the J gene TRBJ1-3, with a tentative D call TRBD1 (6 bases). V was cut by 5 bases and J by 3 bases, with 20 bases left in between. This CDR3 contains 17 residues. Germline V gene sequence: CDR1 SGHAT, CDR2 FQNNGV. The CDR3 region has the DNA TGTGCCAGCAGCAAATCAGGACAGCCTAGTCTTGGAAACACCATATATTTT. This encodes CASSKSGQPSLGNTIYF.

This sequence joins TRBV5-1 and TRBJ2-2, with D hard to call. The V gene lost 1 base and the J gene lost 0 bases, with 10 bases spanning the gap. This CDR3 spans 16 amino acids. Germline V gene sequence: CDR1 SGHRS, CDR2 YFSETQ. The CDR3 loop is CASSLTGPPNTGELFF. DNA of the CDR3: TGCGCCAGCAGCTTGACCGGGCCGCCGAACACCGGGGAGCTGTTTTTT.

The V gene is TRBV5-6, the J gene TRBJ2-2; TRBD2 aligns across 12 bases. In germline, CDR1 is SGHDT, CDR2 YYEEEE. The CDR3 contains 17 residues. V was clipped by 5 bases and J by 2 bases; unmatched bases: 7. DNA for the CDR3: TGTGCCAGCAGTCCCCTAGCGGGAGGGCCCAACACCGGGGAGCTGTTTTTT. Its translation: CASSPLAGGPNTGELFF.

This chain joins TRBV6-1 and TRBJ2-7, with 7 bases fitting TRBD1. The germline gives CDR1 MNHNS, CDR2 SASEGT. This CDR3 has 14 residues. With 4 bases clipped from V and 0 bases from J, the junction kept 3 bases outside the gene matches. CDR3 in amino acids: CASSVAGGSYEQYF. CDR3 nucleotide sequence: TGTGCCAGCAGTGTCGCAGGGGGCTCCTACGAGCAGTACTTC.

The chain links TRBV7-9 to TRBJ1-3; a possible D gene is TRBD1 (6 bases). CDR1 and CDR2 from the germline V gene are SEHNR and FQNEAQ (reference sequence). The germline V and J ends were trimmed by 3 bases and 0 bases, with 21 bases remaining between them. This CDR3 comprises 19 residues. The CDR3 protein is CASSFIFASGANSGNTIYF. The CDR3 DNA sequence: TGTGCCAGCAGCTTTATTTTTGCCTCAGGGGCGAACTCTGGAAACACCATATATTTT.

This clone was seen a few times. V and J are TRBV28 and TRBJ2-3; D perhaps matches TRBD2 (6 bases). This CDR3 has 17 amino acids. CDR1 is MDHEN, CDR2 SYDVKM, per germline. V gave up 3 bases and J gave up 3 bases, with 19 bases separating them. This CDR3 is CASSLFSSGSGTDTQYF. The CDR3 DNA sequence: TGTGCCAGCAGTTTGTTTTCGAGTGGTAGCGGTACAGATACGCAGTATTTT.

This chain joins TRBV5-1 and TRBJ2-3; TRBD1 matches at 9 bases. Losses at the gene ends were 0 bases for V and 6 bases for J; bases not matched to a gene: 2. The CDR3 has 14 residues. The germline V gene has CDR1 SGHRS and CDR2 YFSETQ. The CDR3 region is CASSLDRGRDTQYF. The CDR3 DNA is TGCGCCAGCAGCTTGGACAGGGGGCGCGATACGCAGTATTTT.

This clone was seen only a few times. The chain employs TRBV4-1 and TRBJ1-1, with 10 bases lining up with TRBD1. Per the germline V gene, CDR1 is MGHRA and CDR2 is YSYEKL. The J segment lost 3 bases and the V segment lost 4 bases, leaving 5 bases of the junction unmatched. The CDR3 spans 15 residues. This CDR3 reads CASSPRDRGYTEAFF. In DNA form, the CDR3 reads TGCGCCAGCAGCCCTCGGGACAGGGGCTACACTGAAGCTTTCTTT.

V is TRBV4-1 and J is TRBJ2-1; 8 bases are a match to TRBD1. Germline V gene data show CDR1 as MGHRA and CDR2 as YSYEKL. CDR3 size: 16 residues. Trimming at V came to 4 bases and at J to 1 base, leaving 6 bases not matched to a gene. CDR3 DNA sequence: TGCGCCAGCAGCCCGATGGACAGGGTATCCTACAATGAGCAGTTCTTC. Protein: CASSPMDRVSYNEQFF.

V is TRBV7-3 and J is TRBJ2-3; 11 bases fit TRBD2. The V and J ends lost 5 bases and 0 bases, in that order; junction bases with no gene match: 7. The length of the CDR3 is 17 residues. In germline, CDR1 is SGHTA, CDR2 FQGTGA. DNA of the CDR3: TGTGCCAGCAGCCTATTGGGACTAGCGGTCAGCACAGATACGCAGTATTTT. As protein: CASSLLGLAVSTDTQYF.

The CDR3 sequence is CASSLGQGDGYTF. The CDR3 DNA follows: TGTGCCAGCAGCTTAGGACAGGGGGATGGCTACACCTTC. The V call is TRBV11-2, the J call TRBJ1-2; 9 bases are a match to TRBD1. V gave up 1 base and J gave up 6 bases; unmatched junction bases: 0. The germline gives CDR1 SGHAT, CDR2 FQNNGV. The CDR3 length is 13 residues.

The rearrangement links TRBV19 to TRBJ2-7; D may be TRBD2 (6 bases). The CDR3 is made up of 14 amino acids. Between the trimmed V and J ends, which lost 5 bases and 5 bases, there was a span of 16 bases. The germline CDR1 and CDR2 sequences are LNHDA and SQIVND (reference sequence). The CDR3 sequence: CASSAPAGSNEQYF. CDR3 nucleotides: TGTGCCAGTAGTGCCCCGGCGGGATCGAACGAGCAGTACTTC.

In the case of this clone: A junction boundary mismatches the germline segment, possibly from a read error. The chain carries TRBV4-1 and TRBJ2-7, with TRBD1 identical over 9 bases. Germline V CDR1 and CDR2: MGHRA, YSYEKL. CDR3 length equals 17 residues. CDR3 protein: CASSQGIDGTGYHEQYF. CDR3 DNA sequence: TGCGCCAGCAGTCAAGGTATCGACGGGACAGGGTACCACGAGCAGTACTTC.

The chain combines TRBV5-8 with TRBJ1-5; TRBD1 matches 7 bases. Trimming took 1 base from V and 8 from J; bases not matched to a gene: 9. The CDR3 length is 15 residues. The germline CDR1 and CDR2 sequences are SGHTS and YDEGEE. The CDR3: CASSLILQGSKPQHF. CDR3 bases: TGTGCCAGCAGCTTGATCTTACAGGGGAGCAAGCCCCAGCATTTT.

This clone has just a few counts. The CDR3 DNA follows: TGTGCCAGCAGCCCTCTTCAACTGACCGGGACAGGCACGCAAGAGACCCAGTACTTC. The encoded protein is CASSPLQLTGTGTQETQYF. The chain employs TRBV11-2 and TRBJ2-5; TRBD1 matches at 8 bases. The CDR3 is made up of 19 amino acids. The V segment lost 5 bases and the J segment 2 bases; nucleotides outside the gene matches: 19. CDR1 and CDR2 from the germline V gene are SGHAT and FQNNGV.

The chain carries TRBV5-1 and TRBJ2-2; no firm D call. The germline V gene has CDR1 SGHRS and CDR2 YFSETQ. The CDR3 runs 15 residues. Trimming stripped 0 bases from V and 1 base from J, with 7 bases between. The CDR3 DNA is TGCGCCAGCAGCTTGGACAGCTTGAACACCGGGGAGCTGTTTTTT. Translating gives CASSLDSLNTGELFF.

V is TRBV7-9 and J is TRBJ1-4, with D unclear. CDR3 length: 16 amino acids. CDR1 SEHNR and CDR2 FQNEAQ come from the germline V gene (reference sequence). V lost 3 bases to trimming and J lost 3 bases, with 14 bases between them. CDR3 DNA sequence: TGTGCCAGCAGCTTGGTCAACAGTGGGCCTAATGAAAAACTGTTTTTT. Translating it yields CASSLVNSGPNEKLFF. The full variable domain, its missing parts supplied by reference TRBV7-9 and TRBJ1-4, is DTGVSQNPRHKITKRGQNVTFRCDPISEHNRLYWYRQTLGQGPEFLTYFQNEAQLEKSRLLSDRFSAERPKGSFSTLEIQRTEQGDSAMYLCASSLVNSGPNEKLFFGSGTQLSVL.

There are a few counts of this clone. The chain recombines TRBV19 with TRBJ1-2; 11 bases match TRBD1. Germline V lookup: CDR1 LNHDA, CDR2 SQIVND (reference sequence). This CDR3 contains 14 residues. The V gene end was trimmed by 4 bases and the J gene end by 6 bases; junction bases not matched to a gene: 4. As DNA, the CDR3 is TGTGCCAGTAGTAGCCGGGACAGGGGGAATGGCTACACCTTC. It encodes CASSSRDRGNGYTF. Using reference TRBV19 and TRBJ1-2 for the parts outside the CDR3, the full variable domain is DGGITQSPKYLFRKEGQNVTLSCEQNLNHDAMYWYRQDPGQGLRLIYYSQIVNDFQKGDIAEGYSVSREKKESFPLTVTSAQKNPTAFYLCASSSRDRGNGYTFGSGTRLTVV.

The chain couples TRBV10-2 to TRBJ1-1, with TRBD1 as a possible D gene (6 bases). Between the trimmed V and J ends, which lost 3 bases and 0 bases, there was a span of 11 bases. This CDR3 spans 15 amino acids. CDR1 is WSHSY, CDR2 SAAADI, per germline. This chain's CDR3 is CASSDIDRLNTEAFF. The CDR3 region has the DNA TGCGCCAGCAGTGATATTGACAGGTTGAACACTGAAGCTTTCTTT.

The rearrangement joins TRBV2 to TRBJ2-1; D gene ambiguous. The CDR3 spans 13 residues. Germline assignment: CDR1 SNHLY and CDR2 FYNNEI. V dropped 2 bases and J dropped 8 bases, with 10 bases sitting between them. CDR3 sequence: CASSEPALDEQFF. The CDR3 coding sequence is TGTGCCAGCAGTGAACCGGCCCTTGATGAGCAGTTCTTC.

This clone was recorded only once. J is TRBJ2-3 and V is TRBV6-5; D tentatively fits TRBD1 or TRBD2 (5 bases each). Germline V gene lookup returns CDR1 MNHEY and CDR2 SVGAGI. CDR3 length: 13 amino acids. The V end was cut by 6 bases, the J end by 1 base, with 8 bases between. As DNA, the CDR3 is TGTGCCAGCAGAGGGGACGGCACAGATACGCAGTATTTT. This encodes CASRGDGTDTQYF.

As to this clone: At one end, the junction sequence differs from germline, possibly due to a read error. The gene calls are TRBV7-2 and TRBJ2-7; no clear D. Germline CDR1 SGHTA, CDR2 FQGNSA. The CDR3 covers 14 residues. This chain's CDR3 is CASSLEGWVPGPTF. DNA of the CDR3: TGTGCCAGCAGCTTAGAAGGGTGGGTGCCCGGGCCTACCTTC.

The genes are TRBV19 and TRBJ1-4; 10 bases agree with TRBD1. This CDR3 has 14 amino acids. The trim removed 3 bases at V and 5 bases at J, leaving 0 bases unmatched. Germline V lookup: CDR1 LNHDA, CDR2 SQIVND (reference sequence). This CDR3 is CASSMDRGNEKLFF. CDR3 sequence (DNA): TGTGCCAGTAGTATGGACAGGGGGAATGAAAAACTGTTTTTT.

The chain employs TRBV7-9 and TRBJ1-1, with 8 bases fitting TRBD1. Germline CDR1 reads SEHNR; CDR2 reads FQNEAQ (reference sequence). The CDR3 is made up of 17 amino acids. J gave up 5 bases and V 5 bases, and 16 bases lay outside the gene matches. The CDR3 is CASSEGGPGQGGTEAFF. The CDR3 DNA is TGTGCCAGCAGCGAAGGTGGCCCTGGACAGGGAGGGACTGAAGCTTTCTTT.

The J gene is TRBJ2-7, the V gene TRBV4-2, with 8 nucleotides matching TRBD2. CDR3 length: 16 amino acids. Germline V gene data show CDR1 as LGHNA and CDR2 as YNFKEQ. Trimming removed 0 bases from V and 2 bases from J; junction bases left unmatched: 6. The chain's CDR3 is CASSQDGVAGTYEQYF. The DNA of the CDR3 is TGTGCCAGCAGCCAAGATGGGGTAGCGGGGACCTACGAGCAGTACTTC.